This T cell receptor beta chain was recorded in a study of blood T cell repertoires in COVID-19. Assay: immunoSEQ multiplex PCR; the TCRdb copy retains only in-frame clones and omits some. The sample shows 30,000 or so clones, more than 70% of them seen only once. CDR1 is GTSNPN and CDR2 is SVGIG in the germline V gene (reference sequence). With 0 bases clipped from V and 4 bases from J, the junction kept 11 bases outside the gene matches. The CDR3 sequence is 17 residues long. This clone came up once. The gene calls are TRBV30 and TRBJ1-4; 7 bases line up with TRBD1. This clonotype originated in a human donor in a cohort sampled during active COVID-19. The sequencing input was peripheral blood. CDR3 sequence (DNA): TGTGCCTGGAGTGTATCGCGGACAGGAAGGAGTAATGAAAAACTGTTTTTT. As protein: CAWSVSRTGRSNEKLFF. The variable domain in full, with the rest retrieved from reference TRBV30 and TRBJ1-4, is SQTIHQWPATLVQPVGSPLSLECTVEGTSNPNLYWYRQAAGRGLQLLFYSVGIGQISSEVPQNLSASRPQDRQFILSSKKLLLSDSGFYLCAWSVSRTGRSNEKLFFGSGTQLSVL.